This T cell receptor (beta chain) comes out of a study of shared clonotypes between healthy human individuals (dated by TCRdb to about 2020). Regarding the study in general: The cohort comprised two women and a few men aged 18 to 49 years. To estimate repertoire size and how much clonotypes are shared between individuals, the study performed deep sequencing of blood TCR repertoires from a few healthy adults. For each donor, CD4 naive and CD4 memory were each given three plates, CD8 naive was given two plates, and CD8 memory was given one plate. To increase sequencing depth and limit assay-specific biases, different laboratories used diverse techniques to prepare libraries and sequence TCR repertoires. Per donor, leukapheresis produced somewhere between about 0.94 and 9.5 billion PBMCs. Broader findings and caveats from the paper: Larger estimated clonotype richness was generally found for naive subsets than for memory subsets. Pairwise subsampling led to the expectation that sequencing depth would affect the degree of clonotype sharing among donors. Approximately 5% of naive CD4, 3.5% of naive CD8, approximately 2% of memory CD4, and 0.4% of memory CD8 clonotypes were shared across several donors. Higher generation probabilities were observed for clonotypes shared by all four sorted-subset donors than for non-shared clonotypes. Even with the large sequencing depth, rarefaction of the sorted-subset datasets indicated that sequencing was incomplete. Because the study included a small number of donors, the genetic and exposure-history diversity represented was limited. Sampling was restricted to blood, and TCR repertoires in tissue are likely to differ from TCR repertoires in blood.

On this clone itself: Which antigen it targets is not known. No per-base quality is available; no much larger clone lies one base away.

CD8 naive samples consisted of CD45RO-negative cells that were positively selected for CCR7, yielding a CD45RA+CCR7+ population without TemRA cells. Healthy HIV-negative adults with no recently reported acute infections or vaccinations were included as donors. All donors were Caucasian adults living in Nashville, Tennessee, USA. Blood was obtained by leukapheresis, after which PBMCs were separated by Ficoll-Histopaque density gradient centrifugation and cryopreserved in liquid nitrogen vapor phase. Analytical flow cytometry was used to check the purity and quantity of each magnetically sorted T cell population. Genomic DNA was isolated from each sorted fraction and quantified by UV absorbance on a Nanodrop 2000c. The CDR3 runs 13 residues from the cysteine to the phenylalanine. Only CDR3 DNA is held: 39 bases, read in frame from base 1. Sequences ENHRY (CDR1) and SYGVKD (CDR2) are obtained from the germline V gene. V is cut by 6 bases and J by 1 base, and the space between the germline ends is 6 bases.

TCR CDR3 regions were amplified from genomic DNA by multiplex PCR using the deep immunoSEQ assay. Extracted genomic DNA from each cell subset was spread evenly across all wells of several immunoSEQ 96-well plates, with each plate serving as a replicate. For sorted subsets, about 210 ng of genomic DNA, equivalent to about 30,000 T cell genomes, went into each replicate PCR. Purified libraries were quantified with a Qubit 3.0 fluorometer, sized on a Bioanalyzer 2100, and re-quantified with the KAPA Library Quantification kit. Every immunoSEQ 96-well plate was sequenced on a dedicated single-read 150-cycle Illumina NextSeq 550 flow cell. The paper's processing steps were these. The immunoSEQ output contained only junctional sequences without quality scores, so filtering could not match that applied to full-length reads. Sequences were annotated with PyIR, a Python wrapper for IgBLAST v1.9, using IMGT germline references to assign V/J genes and CDR3. Reads with weak V/J assignments (E-value above 1e-6), missing CDR3, stop codons, out-of-frame junctions, or ambiguous translated residues were removed. V3J clonotypes were defined as sequences sharing the same inferred V gene, J gene, and CDR3 amino acid sequence. To compute the percentage overlap between repertoires, the number of shared unique clonotypes was divided by the size of the smaller repertoire. Richness of each repertoire was evaluated using RTK rarefaction, the Chao1 estimator, and Recon v2.1 estimates of unobserved clonotypes. Generation probabilities were computed with OLGA for all TCRbeta clonotypes obtained by the gDNA method from several donors. The table was pulled from immuneACCESS by TCRdb, which kept in-frame rearrangements only. Such tables lose some clones; where checked, under half of the loss comes from unresolved V genes, and the rest has no known cause. D and trimming come from the DNA, and the V and J calls and clone size come from that table. The sample table contains over 2,000,000 clones; only one count was recorded for 80% to 95% of them. The ten top clones hold roughly 1.7% of the sample.

The sequence is built from TRBV10-3 and TRBJ2-2; there is no confident call for the D gene. The source material was naive CD8+ T cells from PBMCs. This sample's cell subset or site label indicates: CD45RA+CCR7+. The TCR originated in a man between 18 and 35 years old in good health. Some clones in this sample may be carry-over from other donors' samples. For the CDR3, the sequence is CAIRPLNTGELFF. The nucleotide sequence reads as follows: TGTGCCATCAGGCCTTTGAACACCGGGGAGCTGTTTTTT.